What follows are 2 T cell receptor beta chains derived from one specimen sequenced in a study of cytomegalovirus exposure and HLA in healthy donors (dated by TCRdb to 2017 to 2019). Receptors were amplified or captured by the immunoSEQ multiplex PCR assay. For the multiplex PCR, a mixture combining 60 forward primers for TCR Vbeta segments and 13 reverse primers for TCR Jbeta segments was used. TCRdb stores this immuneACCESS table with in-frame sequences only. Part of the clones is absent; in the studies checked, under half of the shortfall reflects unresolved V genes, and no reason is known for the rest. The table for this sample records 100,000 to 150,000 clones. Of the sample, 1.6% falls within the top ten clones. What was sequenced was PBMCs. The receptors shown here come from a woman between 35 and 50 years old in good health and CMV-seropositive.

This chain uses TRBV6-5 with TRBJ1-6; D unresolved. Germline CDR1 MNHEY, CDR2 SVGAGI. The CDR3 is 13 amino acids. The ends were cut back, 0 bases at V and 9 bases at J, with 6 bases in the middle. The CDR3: CASSYSYGSPLHF. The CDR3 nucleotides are TGTGCCAGCAGTTACTCGTACGGTTCACCCCTCCACTTT.

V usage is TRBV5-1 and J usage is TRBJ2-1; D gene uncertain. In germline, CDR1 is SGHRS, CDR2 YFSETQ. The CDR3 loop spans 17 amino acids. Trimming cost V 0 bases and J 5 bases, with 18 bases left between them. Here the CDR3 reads CASSLGYSRLGNNEQFF. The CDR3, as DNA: TGCGCCAGCAGCTTGGGTTATAGTCGACTGGGTAACAATGAGCAGTTCTTC.